This passage covers 15 T cell receptor beta chains from one sample sequenced in a study of T-cell memory formation after mild COVID-19 (TCRdb year 2021). Receptor libraries were prepared by 5' RACE. These reads were obtained on an Illumina NovaSeq 6000. Using fastp trimming at Q25 and MiXCR clonotype assembly, TCRdb reanalyzed the public sequencing data and kept in-frame beta chains. Duplicate CDR3 protein sequences are folded into a single record with the most common DNA and genes. The sample table records around 320,000 distinct CDR3 sequences; less than 20% of these occur just once. The ten largest clones add up to around 21% of the sample. Sequencing was carried out using PBMCs or a T cell subset sorted from them (not recorded which). The receptors derive from a man aged 18 to 29 who had mild COVID-19 (a few samples of this study predate the infection). The sample titles of this study are shuffled in the database, so cell type and time point are left out; the donor was told from shared clones.

The table lists this clonotype with a few counts. J is TRBJ2-2 and V is TRBV27; weak D call: TRBD1 (6 bases). Germline values: CDR1 MNHEY, CDR2 SMNVEV (reference sequence). The CDR3 contains 16 residues. Trimming took off 0 bases at V and 7 bases at J, with 15 bases between the two ends. CDR3 sequence reads: CASSLSIGGKGGELFF. CDR3 sequence (DNA): TGTGCCAGCAGTTTATCCATAGGGGGTAAAGGCGGGGAGCTGTTTTTT.

The V gene is TRBV5-1, the J gene TRBJ2-5; 8 nucleotides line up with TRBD1. This CDR3 has 16 amino acids. J was trimmed by 4 bases and V by 0 bases; bases with no gene match: 8. Germline loops: CDR1 SGHRS, CDR2 YFSETQ. Written as DNA, the CDR3 is TGCGCCAGCAGCTTGGATGACAGGGGTTGGGGAGAGACCCAGTACTTC. Its translation: CASSLDDRGWGETQYF. Full variable domain (rest looked up from reference TRBV5-1 and TRBJ2-5): KAGVTQTPRYLIKTRGQQVTLSCSPISGHRSVSWYQQTPGQGLQFLFEYFSETQRNKGNFPGRFSGRQFSNSRSEMNVSTLELGDSALYLCASSLDDRGWGETQYFGPGTRLLVL.

This clonotype was seen more than once but under ten times. V usage is TRBV7-2 and J usage is TRBJ2-3, with D possibly matching TRBD2 (7 bases). CDR1 is SGHTA, CDR2 FQGNSA, per germline. This CDR3 is 16 amino acids long. With 5 bases removed from V and 2 bases from J, the gap between germline ends came to 17 bases. CDR3 DNA: TGTGCCAGCAGCCTCGAGGGGGGACTAACCACAGATACGCAGTATTTT. It encodes CASSLEGGLTTDTQYF.

This clonotype was counted a few times. The J gene is TRBJ2-5, the V gene TRBV12-5; the D gene could be TRBD1 or TRBD2 (5 bases each). The length of the CDR3 is 13 residues. V was shortened by 5 bases and J by 5 bases, with 12 bases between the two germline ends. Germline V gene sequence: CDR1 LGHNT, CDR2 FRNRAP. The CDR3 DNA is TGTGCTAGTGGTATAGGGACGAGGGAGACCCAGTACTTC. Protein sequence: CASGIGTRETQYF. The complete variable domain, with remaining parts taken from reference TRBV12-5 and TRBJ2-5, reads DARVTQTPRHKVTEMGQEVTMRCQPILGHNTVFWYRQTMMQGLELLAYFRNRAPLDDSGMPKDRFSAEMPDATLATLKIQPSEPRDSAVYFCASGIGTRETQYFGPGTRLLVL.

This clonotype was picked up a small number of times. The chain recombines TRBV12-3 or TRBV12-4 with TRBJ1-1; TRBD1 is a possible D gene (5 bases). The V end lost 2 bases, the J end lost 8 bases, and 18 bases lay between the germline ends. The CDR3 extends over 15 amino acids. The CDR3: CASSLIAGLTVEAFF. Written as DNA, the CDR3 is TGTGCCAGCAGTTTAATTGCGGGGCTCACAGTAGAAGCTTTCTTT.

This clonotype occurred a few times. The rearrangement uses TRBV20-1 and TRBJ2-2; 9 bases match TRBD2. The CDR3 consists of 15 residues. The V gene end was trimmed by 1 base and the J gene end by 5 bases; junction bases not matched to a gene: 5. Germline V gives CDR1 DFQATT, CDR2 SNEGSKA (reference sequence). The CDR3 DNA sequence: TGCAGTGCTAGAGTAGCGGGGGTGAGGACCGGGGAGCTGTTTTTT. Encoded protein: CSARVAGVRTGELFF.

This clonotype was observed a few times. V gene TRBV4-1 combines with J gene TRBJ1-5; D is unresolved. Germline CDR1 is MGHRA and CDR2 is YSYEKL. V was pared by 5 bases and J by 9 bases, with 14 bases between. This CDR3 contains 13 residues. CDR3 protein: CASSLTPTVPQHF. In DNA form, the CDR3 reads TGCGCCAGCAGCTTGACCCCGACTGTGCCCCAGCATTTT.

This clonotype was detected only a few times. The CDR3 bases are TGCAGCGGGGGGGGTCTGAAGACCCAGTACTTC. Translating it yields CSGGGLKTQYF. This chain joins TRBV20-1 and TRBJ2-5, with TRBD2 matching 8 bases. The CDR3 sequence is 11 residues long. The V gene's germline CDR1 is DFQATT and CDR2 SNEGSKA (reference sequence).

This clonotype was recorded a few times. This CDR3 is CASSLGILETQYF. Written as DNA, the CDR3 is TGTGCCAGCAGTTTAGGGATCCTGGAGACCCAGTACTTC. The chain combines TRBV12-3 or TRBV12-4 with TRBJ2-5; D call uncertain. This CDR3 has 13 residues. V dropped 1 base and J dropped 5 bases, with 8 bases sitting between them.

V is TRBV28 and J is TRBJ2-2; D remains unclear. In germline, CDR1 is MDHEN, CDR2 SYDVKM. The length of the CDR3 is 14 residues. The germline V and J ends were trimmed by 8 bases and 2 bases, with 12 bases remaining between them. The CDR3 spells CASFQDGNTGELFF. CDR3 coding DNA: TGTGCCAGCTTCCAGGACGGTAACACCGGGGAGCTGTTTTTT.

The chain employs TRBV28 and TRBJ2-1; D gene ambiguous. Per the germline V gene, CDR1 is MDHEN and CDR2 is SYDVKM. The V and J ends lost 5 bases and 8 bases respectively, with 16 bases between them. The CDR3 runs to 14 residues. CDR3 protein: CASSPRPAGDEQFF. CDR3 bases: TGTGCCAGCAGTCCCAGACCGGCCGGCGATGAGCAGTTCTTC.

V is TRBV7-8 and J is TRBJ1-5; D gene uncertain. V lost 4 bases, J lost 5 bases, and 9 bases lay in between. This CDR3 is built from 13 residues. Germline assignment: CDR1 SGHVS and CDR2 FQNEAQ. The CDR3 loop reads CASSSVWDQPQHF. The CDR3 DNA follows: TGTGCCAGCAGCTCGGTATGGGATCAGCCCCAGCATTTT.

The chain recombines TRBV20-1 with TRBJ2-3; a weak D match, TRBD2 (5 bases). The CDR3 extends over 14 amino acids. The germline V and J ends were trimmed by 1 base and 1 base, with 9 bases remaining between them. From germline, CDR1 is DFQATT and CDR2 SNEGSKA (reference sequence). In DNA, the CDR3 is TGCAGTGCTAGAGCCCCGGAGGGCACAGATACGCAGTATTTT. Translation: CSARAPEGTDTQYF.

The sample holds many counts of this clonotype. J is TRBJ2-1 and V is TRBV7-7, with D unresolved. Trimming cost V 5 bases and J 0 bases, with 11 bases left between them. This CDR3 spans 15 amino acids. Germline V gene sequence: CDR1 SSHAT, CDR2 FNYEAQ (reference sequence). CDR3 coding DNA: TGTGCCAGCAGCCCCCGTACCGGCTCCTACAATGAGCAGTTCTTC. It yields the protein CASSPRTGSYNEQFF. The full variable domain, with the rest looked up from reference TRBV7-7 and TRBJ2-1, is GAGVSQSPRYKVTKRGQDVTLRCDPISSHATLYWYQQALGQGPEFLTYFNYEAQPDKSGLPSDRFSAERPEGSISTLTIQRTEQRDSAMYRCASSPRTGSYNEQFFGPGTRLTVL.

This clonotype occurred a few times. J is TRBJ1-1 and V is TRBV29-1; D remains unclear. The V end was cut by 4 bases, the J end by 4 bases, with 7 bases between. The germline V gene has CDR1 SQVTM and CDR2 ANQGSEA. The length of the CDR3 is 11 residues. The CDR3 reads CSVVRSTEAFF. CDR3 coding DNA: TGCAGCGTTGTTCGAAGCACTGAAGCTTTCTTT.